What follows are 3 T cell receptor beta chains derived from one specimen sequenced in a study of blood T cells in healthy people across ages. Together with a sample-barcoded 5' primer, a J-beta primer mix was included in a second PCR lasting about 6 to 11 cycles. From the 5' RACE reads, TCRdb called clonotypes with MiXCR, one entry per CDR3 protein. The sample yields 550,000 to 650,000 distinct CDR3 sequences, around 31% seen once. The sequencing sample was made of blood. All receptors come from a woman of 80 years or more in good health.

This clonotype was seen a few times. CDR3 bases: TGTGCCAGCAGCCAAGGTCGACTCAGTACTGACAATGAGCAGTTCTTC. Translating gives CASSQGRLSTDNEQFF. The chain uses TRBV4-2 and TRBJ2-1; D is undetermined. CDR1 is LGHNA, CDR2 YNFKEQ, per germline. Trimming took 1 base from V and 5 from J, leaving 15 bases between them. The CDR3 length is 16 residues.

This clonotype was counted between two and nine times. This may arise from a read error, as a much more abundant clone is one base away. The chain uses TRBV20-1 and TRBJ2-4, with 8 bases matching TRBD1. Germline values: CDR1 DFQATT, CDR2 SNEGSKA (reference sequence). Trimming cost V 6 bases and J 9 bases; bases outside gene matches: 10. The CDR3 has 13 residues. The CDR3 DNA sequence: TGCAGTGCACCGGGACAGGATCGCGGCATTCAGTACTTC. This gives the protein CSAPGQDRGIQYF.

The chain links TRBV6-6 to TRBJ1-4; D is possibly TRBD1 (6 bases). The CDR3 has 13 residues. The germline V and J ends were trimmed by 6 bases and 6 bases, with 11 bases remaining between them. Germline V gives CDR1 MNHNY, CDR2 SVGAGI (reference sequence). The CDR3 DNA reads TGTGCCAGCAGATGGACAGAGTATGAAAAACTGTTTTTT. Translating gives CASRWTEYEKLFF.